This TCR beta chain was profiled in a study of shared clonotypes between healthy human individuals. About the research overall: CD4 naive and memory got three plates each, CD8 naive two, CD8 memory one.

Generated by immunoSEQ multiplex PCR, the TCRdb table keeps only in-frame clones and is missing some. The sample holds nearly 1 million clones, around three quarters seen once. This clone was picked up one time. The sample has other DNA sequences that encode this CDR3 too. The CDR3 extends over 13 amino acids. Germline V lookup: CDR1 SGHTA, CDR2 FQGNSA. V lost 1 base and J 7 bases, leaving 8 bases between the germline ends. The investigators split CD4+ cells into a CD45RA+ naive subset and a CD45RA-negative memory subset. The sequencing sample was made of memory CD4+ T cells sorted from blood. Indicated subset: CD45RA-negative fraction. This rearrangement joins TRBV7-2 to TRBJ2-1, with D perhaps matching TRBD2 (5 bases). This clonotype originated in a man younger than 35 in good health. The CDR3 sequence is CASSLVGGNEQFF. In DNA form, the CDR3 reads TGTGCCAGCAGCTTAGTTGGCGGGAATGAGCAGTTCTTC.